This is a list of T cell receptor beta chains from one sample in a study of blood T cells in healthy people across ages. TCRdb re-analysed the 5' RACE reads in MiXCR, keeping a single row per CDR3 protein. The repertoire has 1,300,000 or so distinct CDR3 sequences, around 59% of them found once; the top ten carry more than 6%. The sample taken for sequencing was blood. These receptors were taken from a man in his late teens or twenties in good health. CDR3s include the opening cysteine and the closing phenylalanine or tryptophan. The D gene is left open where the match is weak. Some rows have no size entry. The others give once, few or many, or a class for an expanded clone.

v_call	d_call	j_call	clone_size	cdr3_aa	cdr3_nt
TRBV10-3	-	TRBJ2-4	-	CAISEGQLAKNIQYF	TGTGCCATCAGTGAGGGACAACTAGCCAAAAACATTCAGTACTTC
TRBV28	-	TRBJ1-5	-	CASSKRGRPQHF	TGTGCCAGCAGTAAGAGGGGTCGGCCCCAGCATTTT
TRBV6-6	-	TRBJ2-7	-	CASSPSRASYEQYF	TGTGCCAGCAGCCCCAGTCGTGCTAGCTACGAGCAGTACTTC
TRBV3-1	TRBD1	TRBJ2-7	-	CASSHLGGGVYEQYF	TGTGCCAGCAGCCACTTAGGGGGCGGCGTCTACGAGCAGTACTTC
TRBV4-3	-	TRBJ2-4	-	CASSQGSARQYF	TGCGCCAGCAGCCAAGGTTCGGCAAGACAGTACTTC
TRBV20-1	TRBD1	TRBJ1-2	-	CSADSRGQGYGYTF	TGCAGTGCGGATAGTCGTGGACAGGGCTATGGCTACACCTTC
TRBV27	-	TRBJ1-2	-	CASSRQATPYGYTF	TGTGCCAGTAGTAGACAGGCGACACCCTATGGCTACACCTTC
TRBV10-3	-	TRBJ1-4	-	CAISESGVRAEKLFF	TGTGCCATCAGTGAGTCTGGAGTCAGGGCGGAAAAACTGTTTTTT
TRBV7-9	-	TRBJ2-7	few	CASSLNLGGSYEQYF	TGTGCCAGCAGCTTAAATCTGGGGGGATCCTACGAGCAGTACTTC
TRBV25-1	TRBD1	TRBJ1-1	-	CASSGQGLNTEAFF	TGTGCCAGCAGTGGACAGGGCTTGAACACTGAAGCTTTCTTT
TRBV6-2/TRBV6-3	-	TRBJ1-2	-	CASSYLKTGYIGYTF	TGTGCCAGCAGTTACCTCAAGACAGGCTATATCGGCTACACCTTC
TRBV7-9	TRBD1	TRBJ2-6	-	CASSPFRDRGSGANVLTF	TGTGCCAGCAGCCCCTTCCGGGACAGGGGTTCTGGGGCCAACGTCCTGACTTTC
TRBV6-5	-	TRBJ1-2	few	CASSYQGTNYGYTF	TGTGCCAGCAGTTACCAAGGAACTAACTATGGCTACACCTTC
TRBV7-8	-	TRBJ2-3	-	CASSFRLPIEQYF	TGTGCCAGCAGCTTTAGGCTACCGATTGAGCAGTATTTT
TRBV6-2/TRBV6-3	-	TRBJ1-4	-	CASRPGTGNEKLFF	TGTGCCAGCAGACCCGGGACCGGGAATGAAAAACTGTTTTTT
TRBV9	-	TRBJ1-4	once	CASSVDTATNEKLFF	TGTGCCAGCAGCGTAGACACCGCCACTAATGAAAAACTGTTTTTT
TRBV15	-	TRBJ2-1	-	CATSRALVAQFF	TGTGCCACCAGCAGGGCTTTGGTAGCGCAGTTCTTC
TRBV27	TRBD2	TRBJ2-1	-	CASSSLAGVGYEQFF	TGTGCCAGCAGTTCCCTAGCGGGAGTAGGGTATGAGCAGTTCTTC
TRBV4-1	-	TRBJ2-3	-	CASRGGPPTDTQYF	TGCGCCAGCCGAGGGGGACCACCCACAGATACGCAGTATTTT
TRBV27	-	TRBJ2-1	-	CASSPDHNYNEQFF	TGTGCCAGCAGTCCGGACCACAACTACAATGAGCAGTTCTTC
TRBV25-1	-	TRBJ1-2	few	CASRQDASSTF	TGTGCCAGCAGGCAAGACGCGAGTTCCACCTTC
TRBV20-1	-	TRBJ2-7	-	CSATDSATYEQYF	TGCAGTGCCACCGACAGTGCGACCTACGAGCAGTACTTC
TRBV27	-	TRBJ2-1	-	CASSLIPLMNEQFF	TGTGCCAGCAGTCTAATACCCCTCATGAATGAGCAGTTCTTC
TRBV11-3	-	TRBJ2-3	-	CASSPVITLGTDTQYF	TGTGCCAGCAGCCCCGTCATTACCCTAGGCACAGATACGCAGTATTTT
TRBV7-2	-	TRBJ2-5	-	CASSAPGSHQYF	TGTGCCAGCAGCGCCCCAGGGTCGCACCAGTACTTC
TRBV24-1	-	TRBJ1-2	-	CATSDFPLNYGYTF	TGTGCCACCAGTGATTTCCCCCTTAACTATGGCTACACCTTC
TRBV20-1	TRBD2	TRBJ2-4	-	CSARDQAGVIAKNIQYF	TGCAGTGCTAGAGATCAAGCGGGAGTAATCGCCAAAAACATTCAGTACTTC
TRBV25-1	-	TRBJ1-4	-	CASSDPTGFEKLFF	TGTGCCAGCAGTGACCCCACAGGGTTTGAAAAACTGTTTTTT
TRBV5-1	-	TRBJ2-7	many	CASSSRSGYEQYF	TGCGCCAGCAGCTCCCGCAGCGGATACGAGCAGTACTTC
TRBV5-6	-	TRBJ1-2	-	CASSLGQFGGYTF	TGTGCCAGCAGCTTAGGACAGTTCGGCGGCTACACCTTC
TRBV6-5	-	TRBJ1-1	-	CASSSSRRAGTEAFF	TGTGCCAGCAGTTCCTCGAGACGGGCGGGGACTGAAGCTTTCTTT
TRBV4-1	TRBD1	TRBJ2-5	-	CASSHLDRGQETQYF	TGCGCCAGCAGCCACCTTGACAGGGGCCAAGAGACCCAGTACTTC
TRBV11-2	-	TRBJ2-2	-	CASSDRAGELFF	TGTGCCAGCAGTGACCGAGCCGGGGAGCTGTTTTTT
TRBV4-1	-	TRBJ1-5	-	CASSQHTSESNQPQHF	TGCGCCAGCAGCCAACACACGTCCGAGAGCAATCAGCCCCAGCATTTT
TRBV20-1	-	TRBJ1-6	few	CSARDPKVGSPLHF	TGCAGTGCTAGAGATCCGAAGGTCGGGTCACCCCTCCACTTT
TRBV29-1	TRBD2	TRBJ2-7	few	CSVENGTSDYEQYF	TGCAGCGTTGAAAATGGGACTAGCGACTACGAGCAGTACTTC
TRBV29-1	-	TRBJ2-7	few	CSVEEGLEQYF	TGCAGCGTTGAAGAAGGGTTGGAGCAGTACTTC
TRBV4-1	TRBD1	TRBJ2-1	-	CASRSGTGSYNEQFF	TGCGCCAGCAGGTCCGGGACAGGGTCCTACAATGAGCAGTTCTTC
TRBV2	-	TRBJ2-1	-	CASSDPVAHLGTLDEQFF	TGTGCCAGCAGTGACCCTGTGGCACACCTGGGGACTTTGGATGAGCAGTTCTTC
TRBV4-2	-	TRBJ2-3	-	CASSQEVHERTDTQYF	TGTGCCAGCAGCCAAGAAGTCCATGAAAGGACAGATACGCAGTATTTT
TRBV3-1	-	TRBJ2-5	-	CASSQASGGTQYF	TGTGCCAGCAGCCAAGCATCCGGAGGGACCCAGTACTTC
TRBV14	-	TRBJ2-5	-	CASSPWQGLQETQYF	TGTGCCAGCAGCCCATGGCAGGGGCTCCAAGAGACCCAGTACTTC
TRBV4-2	-	TRBJ2-1	once	CASSQVVRTFEQFF	TGTGCCAGCAGCCAAGTTGTGCGGACGTTTGAGCAGTTCTTC
TRBV2	-	TRBJ2-1	-	CASSVAGMDYNEQFF	TGTGCCAGCAGTGTAGCAGGGATGGACTACAATGAGCAGTTCTTC
TRBV9	TRBD2	TRBJ2-1	-	CASSPRGGTEQFF	TGTGCCAGCAGCCCACGCGGGGGTACTGAGCAGTTCTTC
TRBV6-2/TRBV6-3	-	TRBJ2-4	-	CASSDAGTTPTRQYF	TGTGCCAGCAGTGATGCCGGGACAACCCCTACGAGGCAGTACTTC
TRBV3-1	-	TRBJ1-4	-	CASSQTGETNEKLFF	TGTGCCAGCAGCCAGACGGGGGAGACTAATGAAAAACTGTTTTTT
TRBV12-3/TRBV12-4	-	TRBJ2-7	few	CATGVHPYEQYF	TGTGCGACGGGGGTGCATCCCTACGAGCAGTACTTC
TRBV7-2	-	TRBJ2-3	-	CASSSYPDYSTQYF	TGTGCCAGCAGCTCCTACCCTGACTACAGTACGCAGTATTTT
TRBV6-1	TRBD2	TRBJ2-7	-	CASSAYLSGGPAKIPYEQYF	TGTGCCAGCAGTGCCTACCTTAGCGGGGGGCCCGCAAAAATACCCTACGAGCAGTACTTC
TRBV4-3	TRBD2	TRBJ2-1	-	CASSLYIGGAEETQFF	TGCGCCAGCAGCCTCTACATCGGGGGGGCCGAGGAGACCCAGTTCTTC
TRBV12-3/TRBV12-4	-	TRBJ2-6	-	CASSLQGAVSWANVLTF	TGTGCCAGCAGTTTGCAGGGTGCCGTCTCCTGGGCCAACGTCCTGACTTTC